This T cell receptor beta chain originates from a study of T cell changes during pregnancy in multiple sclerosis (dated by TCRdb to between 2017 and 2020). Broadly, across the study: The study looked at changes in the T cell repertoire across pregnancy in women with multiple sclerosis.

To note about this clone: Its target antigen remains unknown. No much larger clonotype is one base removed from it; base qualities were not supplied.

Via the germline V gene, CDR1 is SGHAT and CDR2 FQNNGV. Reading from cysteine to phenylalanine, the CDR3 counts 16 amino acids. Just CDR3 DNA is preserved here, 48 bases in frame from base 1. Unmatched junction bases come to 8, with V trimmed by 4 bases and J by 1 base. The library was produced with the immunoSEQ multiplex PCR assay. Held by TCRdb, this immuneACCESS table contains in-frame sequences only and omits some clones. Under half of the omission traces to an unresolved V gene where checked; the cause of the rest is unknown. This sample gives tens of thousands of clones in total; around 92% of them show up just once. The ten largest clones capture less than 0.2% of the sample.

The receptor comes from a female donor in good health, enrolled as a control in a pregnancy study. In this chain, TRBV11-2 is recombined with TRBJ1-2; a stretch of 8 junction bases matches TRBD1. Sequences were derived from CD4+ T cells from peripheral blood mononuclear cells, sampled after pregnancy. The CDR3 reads CASSSSPGQVNYGYTF. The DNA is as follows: TGTGCCAGCAGCTCATCTCCGGGACAGGTTAACTATGGCTACACCTTC.